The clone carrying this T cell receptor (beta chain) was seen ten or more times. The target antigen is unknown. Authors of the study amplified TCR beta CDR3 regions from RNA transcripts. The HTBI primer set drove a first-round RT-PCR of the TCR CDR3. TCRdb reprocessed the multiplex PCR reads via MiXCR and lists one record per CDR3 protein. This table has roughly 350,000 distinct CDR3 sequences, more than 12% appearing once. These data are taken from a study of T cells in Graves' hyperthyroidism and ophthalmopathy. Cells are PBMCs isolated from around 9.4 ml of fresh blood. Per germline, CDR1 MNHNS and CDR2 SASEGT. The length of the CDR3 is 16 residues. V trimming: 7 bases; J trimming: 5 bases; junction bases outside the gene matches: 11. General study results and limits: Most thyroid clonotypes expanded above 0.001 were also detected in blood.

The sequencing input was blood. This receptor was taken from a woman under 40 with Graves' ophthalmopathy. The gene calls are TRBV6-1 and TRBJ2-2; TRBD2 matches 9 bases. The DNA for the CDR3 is TGTGCCAGCACTGCCGGGACTAGCACGTGGACCGGGGAGCTGTTTTTT. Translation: CASTAGTSTWTGELFF.